The 32 T cell receptor beta chains below all came from one sample that was sequenced in a study of early T cells in non-severe SARS-CoV-2 infection. One entry per CDR3 protein, called by TCRdb with MiXCR from the 5' RACE reads. This table has about 64,000 distinct CDR3 sequences, about 10% appearing once. The sequencing used whole blood, collected at baseline. These TCRs come from an adult who was a healthcare worker with PCR-confirmed SARS-CoV-2 infection or an uninfected control (not recorded which).

Notes on this clonotype: The junction does not match germline at one end; this may be a read error. This chain uses TRBV7-7 with TRBJ2-5; D is ambiguous. CDR3 length equals 12 residues. CDR1 is SSHAT, CDR2 FNYEAQ, per germline (reference sequence). The CDR3 here is CASSLFGETQYF. In DNA form, the CDR3 reads TGTGCTAGCAGCTTGTTCGGAGAGACCCAGTACTTC. Drawing the rest from reference TRBV7-7 and TRBJ2-5, the complete variable domain is GAGVSQSPRYKVTKRGQDVTLRCDPISSHATLYWYQQALGQGPEFLTYFNYEAQPDKSGLPSDRFSAERPEGSISTLTIQRTEQRDSAMYRCASSLFGETQYFGPGTRLLVL.

This clonotype appeared many times. This rearrangement joins TRBV20-1 to TRBJ2-7, with 7 bases fitting TRBD1. Unmatched junction bases numbered 10, after V lost 1 base and J lost 7 bases. The CDR3 is 14 residues long. Germline V gene lookup returns CDR1 DFQATT and CDR2 SNEGSKA (reference sequence). Written as DNA, the CDR3 is TGCAGTGCTAGAGCACCCGGGACAGCCGGGGAGCAGTACTTC. It is translated as CSARAPGTAGEQYF.

This clonotype was counted a few times. V is TRBV29-1 and J is TRBJ2-1; TRBD2 agrees at 11 bases. Germline CDR1 SQVTM, CDR2 ANQGSEA. Germline trimming cut 4 bases from V and 6 bases from J; bases unmatched to any gene: 11. This CDR3 contains 16 residues. CDR3 protein: CSVGDTGTSGSNEQFF. The DNA for the CDR3 is TGCAGCGTTGGAGACACCGGGACTAGCGGATCCAATGAGCAGTTCTTC.

This rearrangement joins TRBV29-1 to TRBJ2-1, with D possibly being TRBD2 (5 bases). The length of the CDR3 is 14 residues. V lost 3 bases and J lost 6, with 15 bases in between. Looked up from germline, CDR1 is SQVTM and CDR2 is ANQGSEA. DNA of the CDR3: TGCAGCGTTGAGTGGCCGCGGGCCTTCAATGAGCAGTTCTTC. It encodes CSVEWPRAFNEQFF.

This clonotype was observed at least ten times. This sequence joins TRBV12-3 or TRBV12-4 and TRBJ2-5; 8 bases line up with TRBD1. Trimming cost V 5 bases and J 5 bases; bases outside gene matches: 7. The CDR3 is 14 amino acids. Here the CDR3 DNA reads TGTGCCAGCAGTCGCAACGGACAGGGTGAGACCCAGTACTTC. This translates into CASSRNGQGETQYF.

The rearrangement joins TRBV29-1 to TRBJ1-1, with 9 nucleotides matching TRBD1. The CDR3 totals 12 residues. Germline CDR1 and CDR2: SQVTM and ANQGSEA. The V and J ends lost 7 bases and 6 bases, in that order; junction bases with no gene match: 6. The DNA for the CDR3 is TGCAGCGCCGGGGGACAGGGCGCTGAAGCTTTCTTT. It translates to CSAGGQGAEAFF.

This clonotype was seen many times. The chain links TRBV6-1 to TRBJ2-7, with 7 bases lining up with TRBD2. The CDR3 runs 16 residues. J gave up 3 bases and V 7 bases, and 15 bases lay outside the gene matches. CDR1 is MNHNS and CDR2 is SASEGT in the germline V gene. DNA of the CDR3: TGTGCCAGCAAAATTCAAAGCGGGATAAGCTTCTACGAGCAGTACTTC. Protein product: CASKIQSGISFYEQYF.

This clonotype was picked up a small number of times. This rearrangement joins TRBV6-6 to TRBJ2-2; D is uncertain. This CDR3 region has 15 residues. Between the trimmed V and J ends, which lost 4 bases and 6 bases, there was a span of 15 bases. CDR1 and CDR2 from the germline V gene are MNHNY and SVGAGI (reference sequence). The CDR3 region is CASSSPPGHAGELFF. DNA of the CDR3: TGTGCCAGCAGTTCACCCCCTGGTCACGCCGGGGAGCTGTTTTTT.

This clonotype was detected many times. This chain links TRBV6-2 or TRBV6-3 with TRBJ2-3; TRBD2 matches at 8 bases. Germline V gives CDR1 MNHEY, CDR2 SVGEGT. The trim removed 3 bases at V and 2 bases at J, leaving 10 bases unmatched. CDR3 length: 17 residues. The CDR3 DNA reads TGTGCCAGCAGTTATTCGATGAGCGGGGGACTCACAGATACGCAGTATTTT. This codes for CASSYSMSGGLTDTQYF.

The gene calls are TRBV9 and TRBJ2-2; 11 bases match TRBD2. Trimming took 2 bases from V and 6 from J; bases not matched to a gene: 3. The CDR3 sequence is 15 residues long. Germline V gene sequence: CDR1 SGDLS, CDR2 YYNGEE. CDR3 sequence: CASSVSGRAAGELFF. Here the CDR3 DNA reads TGTGCCAGCAGCGTTAGCGGGAGGGCCGCCGGGGAGCTGTTTTTT.

The chain combines TRBV30 with TRBJ1-5; D unresolved. CDR1 is GTSNPN, CDR2 SVGIG, per germline (reference sequence). The V end lost 1 base, the J end lost 4 bases, and 8 bases lay between the germline ends. This CDR3 is built from 13 residues. The CDR3: CAWSADFNQPQHF. DNA of the CDR3: TGTGCCTGGAGTGCAGACTTTAATCAGCCCCAGCATTTT.

This clonotype was detected a few times. V and J are TRBV10-3 and TRBJ2-3; D is possibly TRBD2 (6 bases). The V and J ends lost 5 bases and 0 bases respectively, with 9 bases between them. The CDR3 length is 14 residues. Germline CDR1 ENHRY, CDR2 SYGVKD. CDR3 amino acids: CAISTGGSTDTQYF. The CDR3 region has the DNA TGTGCCATCAGTACCGGAGGGAGCACAGATACGCAGTATTTT.

In this sample, this clonotype turned up many times. The gene calls are TRBV24-1 and TRBJ2-1; 7 bases match TRBD2. CDR1 is KGHDR and CDR2 is SFDVKD in the germline V gene. The CDR3 spans 17 residues. V lost 3 bases and J lost 3; bases outside the gene matches: 10. The CDR3 DNA reads TGTGCCACCAGTGATCCCGTGCCTAGCGGAGTCTACAATGAGCAGTTCTTC. It is translated as CATSDPVPSGVYNEQFF.

The sample holds a few counts of this clonotype. The chain joins TRBV7-2 to TRBJ1-2; no firm D call. The CDR3 has 13 amino acids. Germline-derived CDR1 and CDR2 are SGHTA and FQGNSA. V lost 5 bases and J lost 2, with 9 bases in between. The DNA of the CDR3 is TGTGCCAGCAGCATTATCCAGAACTATGGCTACACCTTC. Translation: CASSIIQNYGYTF.

A single count supports this clonotype. This chain links TRBV27 with TRBJ2-7, with 7 bases that match TRBD2. Germline assignment: CDR1 MNHEY and CDR2 SMNVEV (reference sequence). The CDR3 is 14 residues long. V dropped 3 bases and J dropped 0; count of bases not matched to a gene: 2. Here the CDR3 reads CASSFGGSSYEQYF. In DNA, the CDR3 is TGTGCCAGCAGTTTCGGCGGGAGCTCCTACGAGCAGTACTTC.

There are a few counts of this clonotype. J is TRBJ1-3 and V is TRBV20-1; the D is unclear. V dropped 4 bases and J dropped 1 base, with 11 bases sitting between them. Germline V CDR1 and CDR2: DFQATT, SNEGSKA (reference sequence). The CDR3 is 14 amino acids. The CDR3 DNA follows: TGCAGTGCTATAGAAGGGTATTCTGGAAACACCATATATTTT. This translates into CSAIEGYSGNTIYF.

This clonotype was detected ten times or more. The V gene is TRBV12-3 or TRBV12-4, the J gene TRBJ2-4; D is perhaps TRBD2 (5 bases). The CDR3 is 14 residues long. Trimming took off 2 bases at V and 4 bases at J, with 9 bases between the two ends. The CDR3 region has the DNA TGTGCCAGCAGTTTACGGCGGGTGAAAAACATTCAGTACTTC. It encodes CASSLRRVKNIQYF.

This clonotype has at least ten counts. CDR3 bases: TGTGCCAGCAGTTTATTATCTGAAGCTTTCTTT. Translated, it gives CASSLLSEAFF. This chain uses TRBV12-3 or TRBV12-4 with TRBJ1-1, with D hard to call. Trimming took 2 bases from V and 6 from J, leaving 4 bases between them. The CDR3 sequence is 11 residues long.

The chain combines TRBV18 with TRBJ2-1, with 11 positions matching TRBD2. V lost 4 bases, J lost 4 bases, and 3 bases stayed unmatched. CDR3 length equals 15 residues. Germline CDR1 reads KGHSH; CDR2 reads LQKENI. The CDR3 DNA follows: TGTGCCAGCTCACTAGCGGGAGGGCCTTACAATGAGCAGTTCTTC. Translated, it gives CASSLAGGPYNEQFF.

Ten or more counts support this clonotype. The chain has TRBV7-9 and TRBJ2-1; 11 bases agree with TRBD1. CDR1 and CDR2 from the germline V gene are SEHNR and FQNEAQ (reference sequence). CDR3 length: 15 amino acids. V lost 3 bases and J lost 7; bases outside the gene matches: 5. The CDR3 protein is CASSFGQGARNEQFF. CDR3 DNA sequence: TGTGCCAGCAGCTTCGGACAGGGGGCTAGGAATGAGCAGTTCTTC.

V is TRBV2 and J is TRBJ2-2; unclear D gene. The V and J ends lost 6 bases and 1 base respectively, with 6 bases between them. Per germline, CDR1 SNHLY and CDR2 FYNNEI. This CDR3 spans 13 amino acids. The CDR3, as DNA: TGTGCCAGCAGCTACCAGAACACCGGGGAGCTGTTTTTT. Its translation is CASSYQNTGELFF.

The gene calls are TRBV7-3 and TRBJ2-3; a possible D gene is TRBD2 (5 bases). Trimming removed 4 bases at V and 4 bases at J, with 9 bases between. Germline loops: CDR1 SGHTA, CDR2 FQGTGA. The CDR3 contains 13 residues. CDR3 coding DNA: TGTGCCAGCAGCTATGAAGCGGCAGATACGCAGTATTTT. Encoded protein: CASSYEAADTQYF.

The CDR3 loop is CASSLGDRRNEQYF. DNA of the CDR3: TGTGCCAGCAGTTTAGGGGACAGAAGAAACGAGCAGTACTTC. V is TRBV12-3 or TRBV12-4 and J is TRBJ2-7, with 7 bases aligning to TRBD1. This CDR3 has 14 residues. J lost 5 bases, V lost 1 base, and 5 bases had no gene match.

This clonotype appeared many times. V and J are TRBV2 and TRBJ1-1; D gene ambiguous. V lost 6 bases, J lost 3 bases, and 14 bases lay in between. The CDR3 is 14 residues long. Per the germline V gene, CDR1 is SNHLY and CDR2 is FYNNEI. CDR3: CASRWTGPDTEAFF. The CDR3 nucleotides are TGTGCCAGCAGGTGGACCGGGCCCGACACTGAAGCTTTCTTT.

This sequence joins TRBV5-4 and TRBJ2-1; either TRBD1 or TRBD2 may supply D (6 bases each). CDR1 SGHNT and CDR2 YYREEE come from the germline V gene (reference sequence). V shed 0 bases and J shed 10 bases, with 14 bases lying between them. CDR3 size: 14 residues. This CDR3 reads CASSLVGRGGEQFF. The CDR3 coding sequence is TGTGCCAGCAGCTTGGTGGGACGAGGGGGGGAGCAGTTCTTC.

Ten or more counts support this clonotype. The V and J genes are TRBV5-1 and TRBJ2-3, with D perhaps assigned TRBD1 or TRBD2 (5 bases each). V was shortened by 0 bases and J by 5 bases, with 7 bases between the two germline ends. The CDR3 has 13 amino acids. Germline-derived CDR1 and CDR2 are SGHRS and YFSETQ. The CDR3 reads CASSLGDGDTQYF. CDR3 in DNA: TGCGCCAGCAGCTTGGGGGACGGAGATACGCAGTATTTT. The full variable domain, its missing parts supplied by reference TRBV5-1 and TRBJ2-3, is KAGVTQTPRYLIKTRGQQVTLSCSPISGHRSVSWYQQTPGQGLQFLFEYFSETQRNKGNFPGRFSGRQFSNSRSEMNVSTLELGDSALYLCASSLGDGDTQYFGPGTRLTVL.

This clonotype was observed many times. This sequence joins TRBV7-6 and TRBJ2-1; unclear D gene. Germline CDR1 SGHVS, CDR2 FNYEAQ. With 5 bases removed from V and 5 bases from J, the gap between germline ends came to 22 bases. The CDR3 loop spans 17 amino acids. Here the CDR3 reads CASSLNAGREADNEQFF. Here the CDR3 DNA reads TGTGCCAGCAGCCTCAATGCTGGGCGAGAAGCCGACAATGAGCAGTTCTTC. The full variable domain, with the rest looked up from reference TRBV7-6 and TRBJ2-1, is GAGVSQSPRYKVTKRGQDVALRCDPISGHVSLYWYRQALGQGPEFLTYFNYEAQQDKSGLPNDRFSAERPEGSISTLTIQRTEQRDSAMYRCASSLNAGREADNEQFFGPGTRLTVL.

This chain links TRBV20-1 with TRBJ1-1; D possibly corresponds to TRBD1 (5 bases). The CDR3 spans 14 residues. With 1 base removed from V and 6 bases from J, the gap between germline ends came to 15 bases. In germline, CDR1 is DFQATT, CDR2 SNEGSKA (reference sequence). CDR3 residues: CSARARGHVAEAFF. The CDR3 DNA follows: TGCAGTGCTAGAGCTAGGGGCCACGTAGCTGAAGCTTTCTTT.

The rearrangement links TRBV30 to TRBJ2-1, with 15 bases aligning to TRBD2. The germline V gene encodes CDR1 GTSNPN and CDR2 SVGIG (reference sequence). V trimming: 4 bases; J trimming: 3 bases; junction bases outside the gene matches: 13. The CDR3 is 19 amino acids. CDR3 sequence: CAWNLPGLAGGRIYNEQFF. The CDR3 DNA reads as TGTGCCTGGAACCTACCGGGACTAGCGGGAGGACGTATCTACAATGAGCAGTTCTTC.

This clonotype counts as medium-sized. The chain joins TRBV6-2 or TRBV6-3 to TRBJ2-7; no clear D gene. Per germline, CDR1 MNHEY and CDR2 SVGEGT. The V end was cut by 0 bases, the J end by 2 bases, with 5 bases between. This CDR3 has 13 residues. The CDR3 sequence is CASSYSNTYEQYF. CDR3 nucleotides: TGTGCCAGCAGTTACTCGAACACCTACGAGCAGTACTTC.

The table lists this clonotype with many counts. DNA for the CDR3: TGTGCCAGCTCAGCGACAAAAACGGAAGCTTTCTTT. Amino acids: CASSATKTEAFF. V usage is TRBV18 and J usage is TRBJ1-1; D is unresolved. The length of the CDR3 is 12 residues. From germline, CDR1 is KGHSH and CDR2 LQKENI. The V and J ends lost 5 bases and 8 bases respectively, with 12 bases between them.

This clonotype was recorded many times. V usage is TRBV6-6 and J usage is TRBJ2-3; 11 bases fit TRBD2. The CDR3 is 16 residues long. The ends lost 6 bases at V and 6 bases at J; junction bases unmatched: 11. CDR1 and CDR2 from the germline V gene are MNHNY and SVGAGI (reference sequence). CDR3 in amino acids: CASRGTLAGGTDTQYF. DNA for the CDR3: TGTGCCAGCAGAGGAACCCTAGCGGGAGGTACTGATACGCAGTATTTT.